These T cell receptor beta chains were read from a single sample in a study of T cells in Graves' hyperthyroidism and ophthalmopathy. TCRdb processed the multiplex PCR reads anew with MiXCR; each CDR3 protein has one entry. The data contain a few hundred thousand distinct CDR3 sequences, about a sixth of them singletons. Material: blood. The receptor source for this set is a woman between 25 and 40 years old with Graves' hyperthyroidism. The CDR3 runs from the conserved cysteine through the conserved F or W. The order of the fields is V gene, D gene, J gene, clone size, CDR3 DNA, CDR3 protein. D genes are given only for firm matches. Size values are once, few and many counts, or a class for expanded clones, and some rows have none.

v_call: TRBV27
d_call: TRBD2
j_call: TRBJ2-7
clone_size: -
cdr3_nt: TGTGCCAGCAGTTCAAGGACTAGCGGAGTACCCTACGAGCAGTACTTC
cdr3_aa: CASSSRTSGVPYEQYF

v_call: TRBV27
d_call: TRBD1
j_call: TRBJ1-5
clone_size: many
cdr3_nt: TGTGCCAGCAGTTCCGGGACAGGGCCCAATCAGCCCCAGCATTTT
cdr3_aa: CASSSGTGPNQPQHF

v_call: TRBV30
d_call: TRBD1
j_call: TRBJ2-2
clone_size: many
cdr3_nt: TGTGCCTGGACCTTGGACAGGGACGGTGGCGGGGAGCTGTTTTTT
cdr3_aa: CAWTLDRDGGGELFF

v_call: TRBV6-4
d_call: -
j_call: TRBJ2-7
clone_size: few
cdr3_nt: TGTGCCAGCAAGACACGACCCTACGAGCAGTACTTC
cdr3_aa: CASKTRPYEQYF

v_call: TRBV4-1
d_call: -
j_call: TRBJ1-5
clone_size: few
cdr3_nt: TGCGCCAGCAGCCAAGTAGGGGAGAGTCAGCCCCAGCATTTT
cdr3_aa: CASSQVGESQPQHF

v_call: TRBV12-3/TRBV12-4
d_call: -
j_call: TRBJ1-6
clone_size: -
cdr3_nt: TGTGTCAGCAGTCTCGGTGTCCGCCGTTCGGAATATTCACCCCTCCACTTT
cdr3_aa: CVSSLGVRRSEYSPLHF

v_call: TRBV2
d_call: TRBD2
j_call: TRBJ2-1
clone_size: few
cdr3_nt: TGTGCCAGCAGCGTAACCTTAGCGGGGTCCAACAATGAGCAGTTCTTC
cdr3_aa: CASSVTLAGSNNEQFF

v_call: TRBV30
d_call: TRBD1
j_call: TRBJ1-2
clone_size: many
cdr3_nt: TGTGCCTGGAGTGGGGACAGGGTCTATGGCTACACCTTC
cdr3_aa: CAWSGDRVYGYTF

v_call: TRBV20-1
d_call: -
j_call: TRBJ1-5
clone_size: -
cdr3_nt: TGCAGTGTTTCCAGGGGACGGAACAGCAATCAGCCCCAGCATTTT
cdr3_aa: CSVSRGRNSNQPQHF

v_call: TRBV6-1
d_call: TRBD1
j_call: TRBJ2-7
clone_size: -
cdr3_nt: TGTGCCAGCACGTCAAGGACAGGGACCTCCTACGAGCAGTACTTC
cdr3_aa: CASTSRTGTSYEQYF

v_call: TRBV28
d_call: TRBD1
j_call: TRBJ1-1
clone_size: many
cdr3_nt: TGTGCCAGCAGAGACAGGGGGTTTGGCACTGAAGCTTTCTTT
cdr3_aa: CASRDRGFGTEAFF

v_call: TRBV12-3/TRBV12-4
d_call: -
j_call: TRBJ2-1
clone_size: many
cdr3_nt: TGTGCCAGCAAAACGGGGAGCGAGCAGTTCTTC
cdr3_aa: CASKTGSEQFF

v_call: TRBV12-3/TRBV12-4
d_call: -
j_call: TRBJ1-1
clone_size: many
cdr3_nt: TGTGCCAGCAGTTTGCGCGATGAAGCTTTCTTT
cdr3_aa: CASSLRDEAFF

v_call: TRBV10-3
d_call: -
j_call: TRBJ2-5
clone_size: -
cdr3_nt: TGTGCCATCAGTGAGTCGCCCACCCGGCAGGGTCTTCAAGAGACCCAGTACTTC
cdr3_aa: CAISESPTRQGLQETQYF

v_call: TRBV7-2
d_call: TRBD2
j_call: TRBJ2-1
clone_size: -
cdr3_nt: TGTGCCAGCAGCACGGGACTAGCGGGAGTGTACAATGAGCAGTTCTTC
cdr3_aa: CASSTGLAGVYNEQFF

v_call: TRBV9
d_call: -
j_call: TRBJ1-2
clone_size: many
cdr3_nt: TGTGCCAGCAGCGTAGCGGGGGACTATGGCTACACCTTC
cdr3_aa: CASSVAGDYGYTF

v_call: TRBV6-1
d_call: -
j_call: TRBJ2-1
clone_size: many
cdr3_nt: TGTGCCAGCAGAACGATAACAGGGAGATGGGACAATGAGCAGTTCTTC
cdr3_aa: CASRTITGRWDNEQFF